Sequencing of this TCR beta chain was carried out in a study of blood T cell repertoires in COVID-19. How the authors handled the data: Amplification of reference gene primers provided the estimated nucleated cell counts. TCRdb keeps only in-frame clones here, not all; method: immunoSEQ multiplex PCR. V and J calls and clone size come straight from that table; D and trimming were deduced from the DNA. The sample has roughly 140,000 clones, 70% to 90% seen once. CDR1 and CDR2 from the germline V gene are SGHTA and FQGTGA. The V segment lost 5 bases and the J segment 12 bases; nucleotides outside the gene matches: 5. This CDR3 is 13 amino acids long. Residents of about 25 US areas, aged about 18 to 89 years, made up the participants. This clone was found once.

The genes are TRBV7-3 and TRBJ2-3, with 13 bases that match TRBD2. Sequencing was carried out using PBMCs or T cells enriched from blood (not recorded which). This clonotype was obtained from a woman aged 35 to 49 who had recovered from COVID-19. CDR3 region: CASSPRTSGRQYF. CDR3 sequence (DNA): TGTGCCAGCAGCCCGCGGACTAGCGGGAGACAGTATTTT. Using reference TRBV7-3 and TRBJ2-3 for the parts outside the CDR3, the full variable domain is GAGVSQTPSNKVTEKGKYVELRCDPISGHTALYWYRQSLGQGPEFLIYFQGTGAADDSGLPNDRFFAVRPEGSVSTLKIQRTERGDSAVYLCASSPRTSGRQYFGPGTRLTVL.